The 8 T cell receptor beta chains below all came from one sample that was sequenced in a study of CD8 T cells in Susac syndrome. The authors reverse transcribed roughly 0.5 to 1 ug RNA with random hexamers. TCRdb itself ran the immunoSEQ multiplex PCR reads through MiXCR, one entry per CDR3 protein. The data contain 350,000 to 550,000 distinct CDR3 sequences, more than 80% of them singletons. Sequenced: CD8+ T cells from PBMCs. The receptors shown here come from a human donor with multiple sclerosis.

The chain joins TRBV4-2 to TRBJ2-6; D gene unclear. Trimming stripped 0 bases from V and 1 base from J, with 10 bases between. Germline V gives CDR1 LGHNA, CDR2 YNFKEQ. This CDR3 is 17 amino acids long. The CDR3 nucleotides are TGTGCCAGCAGCCAAGATTGGAAGTGGTCTGGGGCCAACGTCCTGACTTTC. It specifies CASSQDWKWSGANVLTF.

This chain links TRBV11-2 with TRBJ2-1; 7 bases align to TRBD1. The CDR3 is 15 residues long. CDR1 is SGHAT and CDR2 is FQNNGV in the germline V gene. The ends lost 4 bases at V and 3 bases at J; junction bases unmatched: 6. The DNA for the CDR3 is TGTGCCAGCAGCTCCGGGACAGCCGACTACAATGAGCAGTTCTTC. Amino acid sequence: CASSSGTADYNEQFF.

The chain combines TRBV29-1 with TRBJ1-2, with 8 bases aligning to TRBD1. The CDR3 has 14 residues. The J segment lost 4 bases and the V segment lost 6 bases, leaving 10 bases of the junction unmatched. Germline lookup yields CDR1 SQVTM and CDR2 ANQGSEA. CDR3 bases: TGCAGCGTCCCCCCGACAGGGGTCTCCTATGGCTACACCTTC. It specifies CSVPPTGVSYGYTF.

This clonotype was counted many times. The gene calls are TRBV7-9 and TRBJ1-2; 7 positions match TRBD1. CDR3 length equals 15 residues. The germline V gene encodes CDR1 SEHNR and CDR2 FQNEAQ (reference sequence). J was trimmed by 1 base and V by 4 bases; bases with no gene match: 6. CDR3 residues: CASSSGTDFNYGYTF. The CDR3 DNA sequence: TGTGCCAGCAGCTCCGGGACAGATTTTAACTATGGCTACACCTTC. The whole variable domain, remainder taken from reference TRBV7-9 and TRBJ1-2, is DTGVSQNPRHKITKRGQNVTFRCDPISEHNRLYWYRQTLGQGPEFLTYFQNEAQLEKSRLLSDRFSAERPKGSFSTLEIQRTEQGDSAMYLCASSSGTDFNYGYTFGSGTRLTVV.

The chain combines TRBV20-1 with TRBJ1-2; D is undetermined. The germline gives CDR1 DFQATT, CDR2 SNEGSKA (reference sequence). Trimming left V 6 bases short and J 7 bases short, with 6 bases between. The CDR3 has 9 residues. CDR3 protein: CSAPGGYTF. The CDR3 DNA reads TGCAGTGCCCCGGGTGGCTACACCTTC.

V gene TRBV7-9 combines with J gene TRBJ2-6, with TRBD1 identical over 7 bases. Germline V gene data show CDR1 as SEHNR and CDR2 as FQNEAQ (reference sequence). The junction had 11 bases not matched to a gene; V was cut back by 9 bases and J by 0 bases. The CDR3 length is 17 residues. The CDR3 bases are TGTGCCAGTCAAACCGGGACAGCACTCTCTGGGGCCAACGTCCTGACTTTC. It specifies CASQTGTALSGANVLTF.

This chain connects TRBV14 to TRBJ2-7, with 8 bases aligning to TRBD1. CDR1 is SGHDN, CDR2 FVKESK, per germline. The trim removed 0 bases at V and 4 bases at J, leaving 8 bases unmatched. The CDR3 runs to 16 residues. CDR3 sequence reads: CASSQETSGTGYEQYF. The CDR3 region has the DNA TGTGCCAGCAGCCAAGAGACATCCGGGACAGGTTACGAGCAGTACTTC.

Comments on this clonotype: At one of its ends the junction is not consistent with the germline gene, which may arise from a read error. This chain joins TRBV15 and TRBJ2-6; D could derive from TRBD1 or TRBD2 (5 bases each). The germline gives CDR1 LNHNV, CDR2 YYDKDF (reference sequence). The CDR3 consists of 17 residues. CDR3 protein: CATSGESWGSGANVLTF. DNA of the CDR3: TGTGCCACCAGCGGAGAGTCTTGGGGGTCTGGGGCCAACGTCCTGACTTTC.